Shown below are 10 T cell receptor beta chains from a single sample sequenced in a study of beta chain features in type 1 diabetes. Sequencing targeted expressed TCRB transcripts, as all isolated RNA had been reverse transcribed. Sequenced by immunoSEQ multiplex PCR; TCRdb stores in-frame clones only, minus some. The sample lists around 300,000 clones, about 8% occurring once. The sample consisted of central memory CD4+ T cells from blood. Receptor source: a woman in her late teens or twenties in good health.

This chain links TRBV5-4 with TRBJ1-1; 9 positions agree with TRBD1. The CDR3 has 16 amino acids. V shed 4 bases, J shed 5 bases, and the junction held 12 bases outside the gene matches. The germline V gene has CDR1 SGHNT and CDR2 YYREEE (reference sequence). The CDR3, as DNA: TGTGCCAGCAGCCAAGGGGACAGGGAAGGAGGGACTGAAGCTTTCTTT. It translates to CASSQGDREGGTEAFF.

Here the CDR3 reads CASSCFGCSGRGSYEQYV. The CDR3 DNA sequence: TGTGCCAGCAGCTGTTTCGGGTGTTCGGGCAGGGGATCCTACGAGCAGTACGTC. The J gene is TRBJ2-7, the V gene TRBV21-1; the table gives TRBD1 as D, unverified against the DNA. TRBV21-1 is a listed pseudogene. The CDR3 extends over 18 amino acids.

The chain employs TRBV19 and TRBJ1-5; 7 bases line up with TRBD1. Germline V gives CDR1 LNHDA, CDR2 SQIVND (reference sequence). Trimming took 2 bases from V and 0 from J; bases not matched to a gene: 4. There are 16 residues in the CDR3. The CDR3 sequence: CASSIRDSTSNQPQHF. CDR3 bases: TGTGCCAGTAGTATACGGGACAGTACTAGCAATCAGCCCCAGCATTTT.

This chain joins TRBV7-2 and TRBJ2-1, with D maybe TRBD1 (6 bases). V was shortened by 1 base and J by 6 bases, with 13 bases between the two germline ends. This CDR3 is 15 amino acids long. CDR1 is SGHTA, CDR2 FQGNSA, per germline. CDR3 nucleotides: TGTGCCAGCAGCTTAGAAGTCTCGACAGGCAATGAGCAGTTCTTC. This gives the protein CASSLEVSTGNEQFF. The entire variable domain, with the rest obtained from reference TRBV7-2 and TRBJ2-1, is as follows: GAGVSQSPSNKVTEKGKDVELRCDPISGHTALYWYRQSLGQGLEFLIYFQGNSAPDKSGLPSDRFSAERTGGSVSTLTIQRTQQEDSAVYLCASSLEVSTGNEQFFGPGTRLTVL.

V gene TRBV5-1 combines with J gene TRBJ2-3; 10 bases fit TRBD2. Losses at the gene ends were 1 base for V and 5 bases for J; bases not matched to a gene: 13. CDR1 SGHRS and CDR2 YFSETQ come from the germline V gene. The CDR3 is made up of 18 amino acids. CDR3 coding DNA: TGCGCCAGCAGCTTGCGATATGCGCTAGCGGGAGCGGGAGATACGCAGTATTTT. Residues: CASSLRYALAGAGDTQYF.

The sample holds a few counts of this clone. The V and J genes are TRBV6-6 and TRBJ2-1, with D possibly being TRBD2 (6 bases). The V gene lost 0 bases and the J gene lost 0 bases, with 9 bases spanning the gap. The germline gives CDR1 MNHNY, CDR2 SVGAGI (reference sequence). This CDR3 has 16 amino acids. CDR3: CASSYSAGSSYNEQFF. CDR3 nucleotide sequence: TGTGCCAGCAGTTACTCGGCGGGGAGCTCCTACAATGAGCAGTTCTTC.

There are a few counts of this clone. This rearrangement joins TRBV5-1 to TRBJ2-1, with TRBD2 identical over 7 bases. The length of the CDR3 is 14 residues. V shed 4 bases and J 0 bases; nucleotides not matched to a gene: 1. Germline CDR1 and CDR2: SGHRS and YFSETQ. CDR3 DNA: TGCGCCAGCAGCGGCGGGAGCTCCTACAATGAGCAGTTCTTC. This sequence encodes CASSGGSSYNEQFF.

V gene TRBV2 combines with J gene TRBJ1-5, with 7 bases lining up with TRBD1. Trimming took 6 bases from V and 2 from J; bases not matched to a gene: 4. Germline loops: CDR1 SNHLY, CDR2 FYNNEI. The CDR3 runs to 14 residues. CDR3 DNA sequence: TGTGCCAGCAGCGCCCAGGGGGGCAATCAGCCCCAGCATTTT. It is translated as CASSAQGGNQPQHF. The full variable domain, completed using reference TRBV2 and TRBJ1-5, is EPEVTQTPSHQVTQMGQEVILRCVPISNHLYFYWYRQILGQKVEFLVSFYNNEISEKSEIFDDQFSVERPDGSNFTLKIRSTKLEDSAMYFCASSAQGGNQPQHFGDGTRLSIL.

V gene TRBV6-5 combines with J gene TRBJ1-1; no reliable D call. CDR1 and CDR2 from the germline V gene are MNHEY and SVGAGI. This CDR3 contains 12 residues. V was pared by 6 bases and J by 7 bases, with 12 bases between. CDR3 residues: CASRRRLNEAFF. The CDR3 bases are TGTGCCAGCAGGAGACGGCTCAATGAAGCTTTCTTT.

In regard to this clone: This specimen includes other DNA sequences encoding the same CDR3. The J gene is TRBJ1-1, the V gene TRBV18; no reliable D call. V dropped 3 bases and J dropped 1 base, with 9 bases sitting between them. Germline loops: CDR1 KGHSH, CDR2 LQKENI. This CDR3 has 14 residues. As DNA, the CDR3 is TGTGCCAGCTCACCTACGGGATGGAACACTGAAGCTTTCTTT. It encodes CASSPTGWNTEAFF.